This passage covers 7 T cell receptor beta chains from one sample sequenced in a study of a mutant IDH1 vaccine in newly diagnosed glioma. Time point indicated: week 35, safety follow-up. Every single dose of the vaccine, 300 ug of mutant IDH1 20-mer peptide, came with topical imiquimod. Sequencing was performed with immunoSEQ multiplex PCR; in TCRdb, only in-frame clones are kept and a portion is missing. The table includes around 60,000 clones, 81% detected once. These TCRs are of unknown antigen specificity. The source was PBMCs, collected from a glioma patient whose treatment included an IDH1 peptide vaccine. Receptors were obtained from a man aged 35 to 55 with glioma.

The chain is built from TRBV19 and TRBJ1-1; D ambiguous. Trimming took 3 bases from V and 4 from J, leaving 3 bases between them. Germline loops: CDR1 LNHDA, CDR2 SQIVND (reference sequence). The CDR3 sequence is 11 residues long. CDR3 residues: CASSIGTEAFF. CDR3 nucleotides: TGTGCCAGTAGTATCGGCACTGAAGCTTTCTTT.

The rearrangement joins TRBV5-8 to TRBJ2-7; D uncertain. Per germline, CDR1 SGHTS and CDR2 YDEGEE. The CDR3 is 14 residues long. Trimming cost V 2 bases and J 5 bases, with 14 bases left between them. The CDR3 protein is CASSFGPFPHEQYF. DNA for the CDR3: TGTGCCAGCAGCTTTGGGCCATTTCCCCACGAGCAGTACTTC.

The chain combines TRBV28 with TRBJ1-1; D remains ambiguous. The germline V gene has CDR1 MDHEN and CDR2 SYDVKM. The CDR3 has 11 amino acids. The germline V and J ends were trimmed by 8 bases and 7 bases, with 11 bases remaining between them. This chain's CDR3 is CASLRLGEAFF. CDR3 DNA: TGTGCCAGCCTCCGTCTTGGTGAAGCTTTCTTT.

This sequence joins TRBV7-9 and TRBJ2-7; D tentatively reads TRBD1 or TRBD2 (5 bases each). CDR1 is SEHNR and CDR2 is FQNEAQ in the germline V gene (reference sequence). This CDR3 is built from 12 residues. Trimming shortened V by 8 bases and J by 1 base, and 9 bases separated the two germline ends. CDR3 coding DNA: TGTGCCAGCGGGGACGGTTCCTACGAGCAGTACTTC. Its protein product is CASGDGSYEQYF.

The V and J genes are TRBV2 and TRBJ2-3; D not resolved. The CDR3 has 15 amino acids. CDR1 and CDR2 (germline): SNHLY, FYNNEI. V shed 1 base and J shed 1 base, with 9 bases lying between them. The DNA for the CDR3 is TGTGCCAGCAGTGAAGTAAGCTCGCGCACAGATACGCAGTATTTT. It translates to CASSEVSSRTDTQYF.

The chain uses TRBV28 and TRBJ2-7; possible D gene TRBD2, 6 bases. The CDR3 spans 12 residues. Germline CDR1 reads MDHEN; CDR2 reads SYDVKM. V was pared by 3 bases and J by 6 bases, with 9 bases between. CDR3 amino acids: CASSFPAGEQYF. The CDR3 DNA is TGTGCCAGCAGTTTCCCAGCGGGCGAGCAGTACTTC.

The chain employs TRBV6-5 and TRBJ1-1; D remains ambiguous. The germline gives CDR1 MNHEY, CDR2 SVGAGI. Trimming shortened V by 2 bases and J by 5 bases, and 0 bases separated the two germline ends. The length of the CDR3 is 10 residues. The CDR3 DNA sequence: TGTGCCAGCAGTTACACTGAAGCTTTCTTT. This gives the protein CASSYTEAFF.